This T cell receptor (beta chain) was captured by sequencing in a study of CD8 T cells in Susac syndrome. Between the trimmed V and J ends, which lost 5 bases and 8 bases, there was a span of 19 bases. Germline CDR1 is SEHNR and CDR2 is FQNEAQ (reference sequence). CDR3 size: 15 residues. RNA, at roughly 0.45 to 1 ug, was reverse transcribed with random hexamers. Multiplex immunoSEQ PCR targeted 54 Vbeta and 13 Jbeta TCR beta segments. TCRdb itself ran the immunoSEQ multiplex PCR reads through MiXCR, one entry per CDR3 protein. Of some 130,000 distinct CDR3 sequences detected, 85% to 95% appear once; the ten largest clones hold 0.15% to 0.2%. Recently defined diagnostic criteria classed the Susac syndrome patients as definite or probable. Bulk CD8+ and CD4+ cells came from magnetic negative isolation; CD8+ TEMRA by FACS.

The sequenced sample consisted of CD8+ T cells from PBMCs. The chain joins TRBV7-9 to TRBJ2-1; weak D call: TRBD2 (6 bases). This sequence was found in a human donor with Susac syndrome. The CDR3 region is CASSADRESVDEQFF. In DNA, the CDR3 is TGTGCCAGCAGCGCCGACCGGGAGAGCGTGGATGAGCAGTTCTTC.